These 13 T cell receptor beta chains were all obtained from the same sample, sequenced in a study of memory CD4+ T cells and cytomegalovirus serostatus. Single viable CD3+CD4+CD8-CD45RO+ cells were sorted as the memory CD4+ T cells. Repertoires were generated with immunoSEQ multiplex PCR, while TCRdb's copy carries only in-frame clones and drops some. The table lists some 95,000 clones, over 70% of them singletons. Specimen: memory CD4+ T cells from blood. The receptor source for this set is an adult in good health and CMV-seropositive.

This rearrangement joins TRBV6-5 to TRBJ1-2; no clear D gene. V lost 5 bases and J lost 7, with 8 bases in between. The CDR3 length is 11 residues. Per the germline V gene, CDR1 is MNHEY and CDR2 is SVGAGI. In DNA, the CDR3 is TGTGCCAGCAGTATTAAAGGTGGCTACACCTTC. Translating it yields CASSIKGGYTF.

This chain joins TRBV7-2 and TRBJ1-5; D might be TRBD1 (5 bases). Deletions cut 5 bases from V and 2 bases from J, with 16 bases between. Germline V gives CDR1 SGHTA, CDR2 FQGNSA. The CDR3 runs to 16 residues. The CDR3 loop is CASSSPGGSGNQPQHF. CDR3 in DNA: TGTGCCAGCAGCAGCCCCGGGGGTTCGGGCAATCAGCCCCAGCATTTT.

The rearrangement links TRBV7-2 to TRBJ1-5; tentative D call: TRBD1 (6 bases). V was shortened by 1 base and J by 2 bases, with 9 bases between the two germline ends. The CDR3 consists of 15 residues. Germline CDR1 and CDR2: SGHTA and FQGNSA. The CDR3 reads CASSLGAGGNQPQHF. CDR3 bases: TGTGCCAGCAGCTTAGGGGCAGGGGGCAATCAGCCCCAGCATTTT.

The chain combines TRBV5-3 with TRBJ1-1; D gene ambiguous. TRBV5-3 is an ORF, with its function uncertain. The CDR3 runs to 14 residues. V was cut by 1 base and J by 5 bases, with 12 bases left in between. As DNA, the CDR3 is TGTGCCAGAAGCTTGCCTCGAAGGAGGACTGAAGCTTTCTTT. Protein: CARSLPRRRTEAFF.

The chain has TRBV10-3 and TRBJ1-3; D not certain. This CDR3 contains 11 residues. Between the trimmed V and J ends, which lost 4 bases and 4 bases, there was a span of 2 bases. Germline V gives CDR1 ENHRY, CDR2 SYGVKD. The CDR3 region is CAISGGNTIYF. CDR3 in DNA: TGTGCCATCAGTGGAGGAAACACCATATATTTT.

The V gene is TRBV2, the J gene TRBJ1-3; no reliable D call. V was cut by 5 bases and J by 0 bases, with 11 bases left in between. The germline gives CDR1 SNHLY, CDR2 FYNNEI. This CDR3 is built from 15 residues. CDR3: CASSPRRHSGNTIYF. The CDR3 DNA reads TGTGCCAGCAGTCCACGGCGTCACTCTGGAAACACCATATATTTT. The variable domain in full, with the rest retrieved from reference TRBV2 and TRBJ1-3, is EPEVTQTPSHQVTQMGQEVILRCVPISNHLYFYWYRQILGQKVEFLVSFYNNEISEKSEIFDDQFSVERPDGSNFTLKIRSTKLEDSAMYFCASSPRRHSGNTIYFGEGSWLTVV.

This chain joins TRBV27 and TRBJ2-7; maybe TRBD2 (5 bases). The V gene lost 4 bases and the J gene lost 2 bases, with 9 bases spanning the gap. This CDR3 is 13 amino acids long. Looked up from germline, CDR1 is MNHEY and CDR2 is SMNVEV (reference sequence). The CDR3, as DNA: TGTGCCAGCAGTTATCCCGGGACCTACGAGCAGTACTTC. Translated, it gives CASSYPGTYEQYF.

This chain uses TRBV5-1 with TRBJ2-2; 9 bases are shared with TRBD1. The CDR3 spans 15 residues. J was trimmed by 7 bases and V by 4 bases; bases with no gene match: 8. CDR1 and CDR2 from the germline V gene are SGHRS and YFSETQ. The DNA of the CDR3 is TGCGCCAGCAGCCCGCGGACAGGGGAGGGCGGGGAGCTGTTTTTT. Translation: CASSPRTGEGGELFF.

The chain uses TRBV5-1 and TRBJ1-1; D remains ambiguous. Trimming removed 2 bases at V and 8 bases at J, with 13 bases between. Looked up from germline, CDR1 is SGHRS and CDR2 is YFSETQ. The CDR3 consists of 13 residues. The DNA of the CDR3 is TGCGCCAGCAGCTTCAATGGGGAGACGGAAGCTTTCTTT. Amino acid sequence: CASSFNGETEAFF. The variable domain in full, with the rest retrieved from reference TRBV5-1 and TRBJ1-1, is KAGVTQTPRYLIKTRGQQVTLSCSPISGHRSVSWYQQTPGQGLQFLFEYFSETQRNKGNFPGRFSGRQFSNSRSEMNVSTLELGDSALYLCASSFNGETEAFFGQGTRLTVV.

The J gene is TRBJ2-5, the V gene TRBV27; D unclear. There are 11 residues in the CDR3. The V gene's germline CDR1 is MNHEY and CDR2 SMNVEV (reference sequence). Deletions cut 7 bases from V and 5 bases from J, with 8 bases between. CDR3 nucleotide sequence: TGTGCCAGCACCCTGGGGGAGACCCAGTACTTC. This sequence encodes CASTLGETQYF.

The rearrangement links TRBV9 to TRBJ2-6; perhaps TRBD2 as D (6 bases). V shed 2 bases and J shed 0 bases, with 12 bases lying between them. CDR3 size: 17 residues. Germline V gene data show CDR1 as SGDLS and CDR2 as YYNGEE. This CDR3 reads CASSVRDFGSGANVLTF. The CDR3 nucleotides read TGTGCCAGCAGCGTGAGGGACTTCGGCTCTGGGGCCAACGTCCTGACTTTC.

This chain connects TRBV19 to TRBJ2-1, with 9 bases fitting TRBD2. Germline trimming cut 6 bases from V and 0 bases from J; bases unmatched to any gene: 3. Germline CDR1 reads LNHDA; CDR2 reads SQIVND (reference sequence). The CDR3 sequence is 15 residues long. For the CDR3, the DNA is TGTGCCAGTAGGCATAGCGGGAGCTCCTACAATGAGCAGTTCTTC. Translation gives CASRHSGSSYNEQFF.

CDR3 loop: CASSPSQGAKAWEQYF. CDR3 coding DNA: TGTGCCAGCAGCCCAAGCCAGGGGGCGAAGGCTTGGGAGCAGTACTTC. The rearrangement uses TRBV11-2 and TRBJ2-7; 8 positions match TRBD1. The CDR3 is 16 amino acids. J was trimmed by 7 bases and V by 5 bases; bases with no gene match: 16. The V gene's germline CDR1 is SGHAT and CDR2 FQNNGV.